This TCR beta chain stems from a study of blood T cell repertoires in COVID-19. Study at large: From the United States, Italy and Spain came samples of acute and convalescent COVID-19.

The repertoire was sequenced with immunoSEQ multiplex PCR; TCRdb's copy has only in-frame clones and lacks some. The table has more than 200,000 clones, about 88% seen once. Seattle's enrolled individuals joined amid active infection and were then monitored longitudinally. The germline V and J ends were trimmed by 1 base and 4 bases, with 11 bases remaining between them. This CDR3 contains 15 residues. The germline CDR1 and CDR2 sequences are SGDLS and YYNGEE. Sequencing was done on a sample of peripheral blood. The clonotype was recovered from a woman aged 45-65 years with COVID-19, enrolled during active disease. The genes are TRBV9 and TRBJ1-4; the D is unclear. Here the CDR3 reads CASSVRTSDNEKLFF. Here the CDR3 DNA reads TGTGCCAGCAGCGTAAGAACATCTGATAATGAAAAACTGTTTTTT.